Shown below are 12 T cell receptor beta chains from a single sample sequenced in a study of shared clonotypes between healthy human individuals. Assay used: immunoSEQ multiplex PCR; TCRdb lists only in-frame clones, some missing. The data hold some 2,100,000 clones, with roughly 95% observed a single time. Sequencing used naive CD4+ T cells sorted from blood. Subset denoted: CD45RA+ positively selected. The receptors shown here come from a man between 18 and 29 years old in good health.

The chain uses TRBV19 and TRBJ2-7; no reliable D call. The CDR3 runs to 17 residues. V was clipped by 2 bases and J by 2 bases, with 19 bases between them. Per the germline V gene, CDR1 is LNHDA and CDR2 is SQIVND (reference sequence). CDR3 nucleotide sequence: TGTGCCAGTAGTATATCCCGGGCAGAACACTTTACCTACGAGCAGTACTTC. Translation: CASSISRAEHFTYEQYF.

V is TRBV28 and J is TRBJ1-3; the D gene is possibly TRBD1 (6 bases). Deletions cut 5 bases from V and 3 bases from J, with 23 bases between. The CDR3 has 18 residues. The germline CDR1 and CDR2 sequences are MDHEN and SYDVKM. CDR3 sequence (DNA): TGTGCCAGCAGTCCCTCCCACCTGACAGGCCGTCATGGAAACACCATATATTTT. Its protein is CASSPSHLTGRHGNTIYF.

The V call is TRBV11-2, the J call TRBJ1-4; no reliable D call. V was clipped by 6 bases and J by 5 bases, with 13 bases between them. The CDR3 has 14 amino acids. Germline V gene data show CDR1 as SGHAT and CDR2 as FQNNGV. CDR3 amino acids: CASSTGVGNEKLFF. As DNA, the CDR3 is TGTGCCAGCAGTACGGGCGTAGGAAATGAAAAACTGTTTTTT.

This chain uses TRBV6-5 with TRBJ1-3; D might be TRBD1 (5 bases). The V gene's germline CDR1 is MNHEY and CDR2 SVGAGI. V was cut by 6 bases and J by 2 bases, with 8 bases left in between. The CDR3 is 13 residues long. The CDR3 DNA sequence: TGTGCCAGCAGGGGGGTTGCTGGAAACACCATATATTTT. Its protein is CASRGVAGNTIYF.

The chain uses TRBV25-1 and TRBJ2-1; 7 positions match TRBD1. Germline values: CDR1 MGHDK, CDR2 SYGVNS. Trimming at V came to 3 bases and at J to 6 bases, leaving 5 bases not matched to a gene. The CDR3 has 14 amino acids. The CDR3: CASSEGDRLNEQFF. CDR3 bases: TGTGCCAGCAGTGAGGGGGACAGACTCAATGAGCAGTTCTTC.

CDR3 amino acids: CASSRTGVNEQFF. For the CDR3, the DNA is TGTGCCAGCAGCCGTACAGGGGTCAATGAGCAGTTCTTC. The V and J genes are TRBV7-9 and TRBJ2-1, with 7 bases identical to TRBD1. Germline trimming cut 5 bases from V and 6 bases from J; bases unmatched to any gene: 4. This CDR3 has 13 residues. Germline assignment: CDR1 SEHNR and CDR2 FQNEAQ (reference sequence).

Remarks on this clone: A read error may account for a junction end that differs from germline. The chain is built from TRBV7-7 and TRBJ2-1; D remains unclear. In germline, CDR1 is SSHAT, CDR2 FNYEAQ (reference sequence). There are 15 residues in the CDR3. CDR3 sequence: CASSPGSFSYNEQFF. CDR3 sequence (DNA): TGTGCTAGCAGCCCCGGGTCTTTCTCCTACAATGAGCAGTTCTTC.

The chain employs TRBV7-9 and TRBJ2-2; weak D call: TRBD2 (5 bases). The CDR3 runs 16 residues. CDR1 SEHNR and CDR2 FQNEAQ come from the germline V gene (reference sequence). V was shortened by 5 bases and J by 7 bases, with 20 bases between the two germline ends. In nucleotides, the CDR3 is TGTGCCAGCAGCGTAGTAAAAGGCCCCGGGGACGGGGAGCTGTTTTTT. Its protein is CASSVVKGPGDGELFF.

This sequence joins TRBV2 and TRBJ2-7; 11 nucleotides line up with TRBD1. The germline CDR1 and CDR2 sequences are SNHLY and FYNNEI. This CDR3 region has 15 residues. Trimming took 7 bases from V and 3 from J; bases not matched to a gene: 8. The CDR3 DNA sequence: TGTGCCAGCAAAAGGGACAGGGGGGAAATCTACGAGCAGTACTTC. As protein: CASKRDRGEIYEQYF.

The chain is built from TRBV7-2 and TRBJ1-6, with TRBD1 as a possible D gene (6 bases). Germline values: CDR1 SGHTA, CDR2 FQGNSA. The CDR3 covers 14 residues. V gave up 1 base and J gave up 11 bases, with 12 bases separating them. CDR3 bases: TGTGCCAGCAGCTTAGGGACAGCATCGACACCCCTCCACTTT. Its protein product is CASSLGTASTPLHF.

The V gene is TRBV7-9, the J gene TRBJ2-7, with unresolved D. This CDR3 has 17 residues. Germline V lookup: CDR1 SEHNR, CDR2 FQNEAQ (reference sequence). Trimming shortened V by 10 bases and J by 7 bases, and 32 bases separated the two germline ends. The chain's CDR3 is CAIAPGLAGLVDREQYF. As DNA, the CDR3 is TGTGCCATCGCGCCCGGTTTGGCAGGCCTGGTCGATCGTGAGCAGTACTTC.

The CDR3 region has the DNA TGTGCCAGCTCACCAATGCAGGAAATCGTCTCTGGAAACACCATATATTTT. Translated, it gives CASSPMQEIVSGNTIYF. The chain couples TRBV18 to TRBJ1-3; no clear D gene. This CDR3 region has 17 residues. V lost 2 bases and J lost 0, with 14 bases in between. Germline lookup yields CDR1 KGHSH and CDR2 LQKENI.